The 12 T cell receptor beta chains given below trace back to one sample, sequenced in a study of T cells after yellow fever vaccination. TCRdb passed the 5' RACE reads through MiXCR, listing each CDR3 protein once. The data contain some 500,000 distinct CDR3 sequences, less than 15% of them singletons. Sequenced here: PBMCs, sampled on the day of the yellow fever booster vaccination. The receptor source for this set is a man aged 30 to 45 who received the YFV17D yellow fever vaccine.

The chain combines TRBV2 with TRBJ2-3; 9 bases line up with TRBD1. J lost 4 bases, V lost 3 bases, and 11 bases had no gene match. The CDR3 runs to 17 residues. Germline CDR1 SNHLY, CDR2 FYNNEI. Here the CDR3 reads CASSDFPRDRDPDTQYF. CDR3 in DNA: TGTGCCAGCAGTGATTTTCCTCGGGACAGGGATCCAGATACGCAGTATTTT. The full variable domain, rest sourced from reference TRBV2 and TRBJ2-3, is EPEVTQTPSHQVTQMGQEVILRCVPISNHLYFYWYRQILGQKVEFLVSFYNNEISEKSEIFDDQFSVERPDGSNFTLKIRSTKLEDSAMYFCASSDFPRDRDPDTQYFGPGTRLTVL.

The rearrangement uses TRBV7-2 and TRBJ2-2; D is undetermined. Germline values: CDR1 SGHTA, CDR2 FQGNSA. The germline V and J ends were trimmed by 3 bases and 6 bases, with 8 bases remaining between them. The length of the CDR3 is 13 residues. DNA of the CDR3: TGTGCCAGCAGCTTGTTTGGGGCCGGGGAGCTGTTTTTT. Translated: CASSLFGAGELFF.

This chain links TRBV18 with TRBJ2-3; unclear D gene. Deletions cut 2 bases from V and 2 bases from J, with 11 bases between. Germline values: CDR1 KGHSH, CDR2 LQKENI. The CDR3 is made up of 15 amino acids. The CDR3 reads CASSPSVGNTDTQYF. The DNA of the CDR3 is TGTGCCAGCTCACCATCGGTAGGGAACACAGATACGCAGTATTTT.

In its sample, this clonotype was seen many times. Written as DNA, the CDR3 is TGTGCCTGGAGCCCGACAGGGGGGCGTCATGGCTACACCTTC. This codes for CAWSPTGGRHGYTF. V usage is TRBV30 and J usage is TRBJ1-2, with TRBD1 matching 9 bases. The CDR3 has 14 amino acids. Germline CDR1 and CDR2: GTSNPN and SVGIG (reference sequence). Losses at the gene ends were 3 bases for V and 6 bases for J; bases not matched to a gene: 8. The full variable domain, rest sourced from reference TRBV30 and TRBJ1-2, is SQTIHQWPATLVQPVGSPLSLECTVEGTSNPNLYWYRQAAGRGLQLLFYSVGIGQISSEVPQNLSASRPQDRQFILSSKKLLLSDSGFYLCAWSPTGGRHGYTFGSGTRLTVV.

Only a few counts were recorded for this clonotype. DNA for the CDR3: TGTGCCAGCAGCCCCGAGACAGGGACGCTGTTTTTT. Protein sequence: CASSPETGTLFF. The chain joins TRBV3-1 to TRBJ1-4, with 7 bases aligning to TRBD1. The V gene end was trimmed by 4 bases and the J gene end by 14 bases; junction bases not matched to a gene: 7. This CDR3 comprises 12 residues. CDR1 is LGHDT and CDR2 is YNNKEL in the germline V gene (reference sequence).

This chain joins TRBV6-1 and TRBJ2-1; 7 bases map to TRBD2. Germline CDR1 reads MNHNS; CDR2 reads SASEGT. This CDR3 has 13 residues. V dropped 9 bases and J dropped 6; count of bases not matched to a gene: 8. Written as DNA, the CDR3 is TGTGCCAGAACACTAGCGCGGCCCAATGAGCAGTTCTTC. Its translation: CARTLARPNEQFF.

In its sample, this clonotype was seen a few times. The genes are TRBV6-5 and TRBJ1-2; 7 nucleotides line up with TRBD1. CDR3 length: 15 amino acids. V lost 1 base, J lost 0 bases, and 2 bases stayed unmatched. Germline assignment: CDR1 MNHEY and CDR2 SVGAGI. CDR3: CASSYLGQSNYGYTF. The CDR3 DNA sequence: TGTGCCAGCAGTTACTTGGGACAGTCTAACTATGGCTACACCTTC.

The rearrangement links TRBV20-1 to TRBJ2-1; D is unclear. V was shortened by 6 bases and J by 0 bases, with 18 bases between the two germline ends. The CDR3 consists of 16 residues. Germline CDR1 DFQATT, CDR2 SNEGSKA (reference sequence). The chain's CDR3 is CSAPLARGSSYNEQFF. CDR3 DNA: TGCAGTGCCCCCCTTGCACGCGGTAGCTCCTACAATGAGCAGTTCTTC.

The chain employs TRBV12-3 or TRBV12-4 and TRBJ2-7; 7 bases align to TRBD2. V was pared by 0 bases and J by 4 bases, with 9 bases of the junction left unmatched. The CDR3 spans 16 residues. CDR3 residues: CASSLAFGSGPYEQYF. CDR3 coding DNA: TGTGCCAGCAGTTTAGCATTCGGTAGCGGGCCTTACGAGCAGTACTTC.

This clonotype turned up a few times. V is TRBV12-3 or TRBV12-4 and J is TRBJ1-5; 7 bases are a match to TRBD1. CDR3 size: 13 residues. J was trimmed by 7 bases and V by 6 bases; bases with no gene match: 6. For the CDR3, the DNA is TGTGCCAGCAGCCAGGGGGATAGACAGCCCCAGCATTTT. Residues: CASSQGDRQPQHF.

This clonotype was detected a few times. The chain links TRBV12-3 or TRBV12-4 to TRBJ2-2, with D possibly TRBD2 on 6 matching bases. The V gene lost 5 bases and the J gene lost 6 bases, with 7 bases spanning the gap. The length of the CDR3 is 12 residues. The chain's CDR3 is CASSGTAGELFF. DNA of the CDR3: TGTGCCAGCAGTGGGACTGCCGGGGAGCTGTTTTTT.

The V and J genes are TRBV10-3 and TRBJ2-7; 11 bases agree with TRBD2. Unmatched junction bases numbered 4, after V lost 8 bases and J lost 1 base. Germline lookup yields CDR1 ENHRY and CDR2 SYGVKD. CDR3 length: 14 residues. The CDR3 DNA follows: TGTGCCATCCGTGTAGCGGGAGGGTCCTACGAGCAGTACTTC. It specifies CAIRVAGGSYEQYF.